One and the same sample provided the 24 T cell receptor beta chains below, sequenced in a study of monozygotic twins with inflammatory bowel disease. TCRdb reprocessed the 5' RACE reads and reports one entry per CDR3 protein, with no DNA. This repertoire includes about 380,000 distinct CDR3 sequences. Sequences were obtained from blood. The receptors derive from a human donor with ulcerative colitis or Crohn's disease, or a healthy co-twin of an affected twin (not recorded which).

The rearrangement joins TRBV5-8 to TRBJ2-7. Germline values: CDR1 SGHTS, CDR2 YDEGEE. The CDR3 is 14 residues long. The CDR3 loop is CASSFQVTTYEQYF.

CDR3 amino acids: CASSLDEGDTQHF. The chain uses TRBV7-8 and TRBJ1-5. CDR3 size: 13 residues. Germline CDR1 reads SGHVS; CDR2 reads FQNEAQ.

This sequence joins TRBV5-8 and TRBJ2-3; TCRdb selects TRBD1, and the lack of DNA leaves this call unchecked. The CDR3 length is 14 residues. The germline gives CDR1 SGHTS, CDR2 YDEGEE. CDR3 sequence reads: CASSLIQGPDTQYF. The full variable domain, its missing parts supplied by reference TRBV5-8 and TRBJ2-3, is EAGVTQSPTHLIKTRGQQATLRCSPISGHTSVYWYQQALGLGLQFLLWYDEGEERNRGNFPPRFSGRQFPNYSSELNVNALELEDSALYLCASSLIQGPDTQYFGPGTRLTVL.

J is TRBJ1-5 and V is TRBV7-9. Germline V gene data show CDR1 as SEHNR and CDR2 as FQNEAQ (reference sequence). The CDR3 has 13 residues. CDR3 amino acids: CASSSSYNQPQHF.

The chain employs TRBV7-9 and TRBJ2-7. The V gene's germline CDR1 is SEHNR and CDR2 FQNEAQ (reference sequence). This CDR3 has 14 amino acids. CDR3 sequence: CASSLQELPYEQYF.

The chain couples TRBV7-9 to TRBJ1-2; TCRdb indicates TRBD1, and absent DNA this call remains unverified. CDR3 size: 13 residues. Germline lookup yields CDR1 SEHNR and CDR2 FQNEAQ (reference sequence). The CDR3 here is CASSLARVSGYTF.

This chain uses TRBV7-2 with TRBJ1-2. In germline, CDR1 is SGHTA, CDR2 FQGNSA. This CDR3 contains 12 residues. This CDR3 reads CASSFSVGGYTF.

The chain carries TRBV20-1 and TRBJ2-4; TCRdb's assignment of TRBD2 cannot be checked, as there is no DNA. The CDR3 is made up of 14 amino acids. CDR1 is DFQATT and CDR2 is SNEGSKA in the germline V gene (reference sequence). The CDR3 loop is CSARPTGLGDIQYF.

The J gene is TRBJ1-2, the V gene TRBV9; TCRdb calls TRBD1, which cannot be checked without DNA. CDR1 and CDR2 (germline): SGDLS, YYNGEE. The CDR3 contains 16 residues. CDR3 amino acids: CASSAGLDRGIAGYTF. Full variable domain (missing parts from reference TRBV9 and TRBJ1-2): DSGVTQTPKHLITATGQRVTLRCSPRSGDLSVYWYQQSLDQGLQFLIQYYNGEERAKGNILERFSAQQFPDLHSELNLSSLELGDSALYFCASSAGLDRGIAGYTFGSGTRLTVV.

This chain links TRBV7-6 with TRBJ2-6; lacking DNA, the TRBD2 call made by TCRdb goes unchecked. Germline-derived CDR1 and CDR2 are SGHVS and FNYEAQ. CDR3 length equals 15 residues. CDR3: CASSFGGDGANVLTF.

The chain carries TRBV4-3 and TRBJ2-1; TCRdb's D gene call, TRBD1, goes unchecked for lack of DNA. Germline V gives CDR1 LGHNA, CDR2 YSLEER. The CDR3 consists of 16 residues. CDR3 amino acids: CASSRKGPTRDNEQFF.

The chain recombines TRBV7-8 with TRBJ2-5. This CDR3 region has 14 residues. In germline, CDR1 is SGHVS, CDR2 FQNEAQ. CDR3 sequence reads: CASSRKGSQETQYF.

The chain is built from TRBV7-7 and TRBJ2-1. The CDR3 runs to 13 residues. Per germline, CDR1 SSHAT and CDR2 FNYEAQ (reference sequence). The CDR3 spells CASSLAGNNEQFF.

V usage is TRBV5-6 and J usage is TRBJ2-5; TCRdb gives TRBD2 as the D gene, but with no DNA this cannot be confirmed. The CDR3 extends over 14 amino acids. Germline CDR1 reads SGHDT; CDR2 reads YYEEEE. The CDR3 reads CASSQDYPEETQYF.

The chain carries TRBV9 and TRBJ1-6; TCRdb designates TRBD1, a call that cannot be tested without DNA. Looked up from germline, CDR1 is SGDLS and CDR2 is YYNGEE. The CDR3 is made up of 15 amino acids. CDR3: CASSKGDARTSPLHF. Variable domain in full (rest from reference TRBV9 and TRBJ1-6): DSGVTQTPKHLITATGQRVTLRCSPRSGDLSVYWYQQSLDQGLQFLIQYYNGEERAKGNILERFSAQQFPDLHSELNLSSLELGDSALYFCASSKGDARTSPLHFGNGTRLTVT.

This chain connects TRBV27 to TRBJ2-7; the D gene TCRdb calls, TRBD1, cannot be checked with no DNA. Germline CDR1 MNHEY, CDR2 SMNVEV (reference sequence). The length of the CDR3 is 15 residues. The CDR3 loop is CASSLPSRGAYEQYF.

This chain links TRBV5-1 with TRBJ2-7; TCRdb calls TRBD1, which cannot be checked without DNA. The length of the CDR3 is 13 residues. CDR1 and CDR2 (germline): SGHRS, YFSETQ. This chain's CDR3 is CASNEGGSYEQYF. Filled out from reference TRBV5-1 and TRBJ2-7, the complete variable domain reads KAGVTQTPRYLIKTRGQQVTLSCSPISGHRSVSWYQQTPGQGLQFLFEYFSETQRNKGNFPGRFSGRQFSNSRSEMNVSTLELGDSALYLCASNEGGSYEQYFGPGTRLTVT.

This chain connects TRBV28 to TRBJ2-1; there is no DNA to check the TCRdb D call of TRBD2. In germline, CDR1 is MDHEN, CDR2 SYDVKM. CDR3 length: 15 amino acids. CDR3 residues: CASKRPGLEYNEQFF.

V is TRBV13 and J is TRBJ2-2; there is no DNA to check the TCRdb D call of TRBD1. Looked up from germline, CDR1 is PRHDT and CDR2 is FYEKMQ (reference sequence). This CDR3 has 16 residues. The CDR3 sequence: CASRLPGTAITGELFF.

The J gene is TRBJ2-7, the V gene TRBV20-1. Germline V gives CDR1 DFQATT, CDR2 SNEGSKA (reference sequence). The CDR3 extends over 15 amino acids. The CDR3 spells CSAGVLATGSYEQYF.

This chain uses TRBV29-1 with TRBJ2-7; lacking DNA, the TRBD1 call made by TCRdb goes unchecked. Germline loops: CDR1 SQVTM, CDR2 ANQGSEA. CDR3 length: 13 amino acids. CDR3 region: CSGAAGQGYEQYF.

The chain joins TRBV18 to TRBJ2-7; the D gene TCRdb calls, TRBD2, cannot be checked with no DNA. Germline V gene lookup returns CDR1 KGHSH and CDR2 LQKENI. This CDR3 spans 14 amino acids. This CDR3 reads CASSKLGSIDEQYF.

The V gene is TRBV24-1, the J gene TRBJ1-1; TCRdb names TRBD1, which stays unverified in the absence of DNA. The CDR3 has 13 residues. Germline CDR1 reads KGHDR; CDR2 reads SFDVKD. The CDR3: CATSPGPAAEAFF.

The chain recombines TRBV5-5 with TRBJ2-6. From germline, CDR1 is SGHKS and CDR2 YYEKEE (reference sequence). CDR3 length: 16 amino acids. The CDR3: CASSFLMSSGANVLTF.